This T cell receptor beta chain was retrieved from a study of blood T cell repertoires in COVID-19. Study details: Sites in the United States, Italy and Spain provided acute and convalescent COVID-19 samples. The cDNA or gDNA used as material had been derived from T cells, B-cell-depleted T cells, or PBMCs.

CDR3 length equals 12 residues. The V and J ends lost 4 bases and 5 bases respectively, with 11 bases between them. Germline CDR1 is SQVTM and CDR2 is ANQGSEA. In the original workflow: Reference gene primer amplification gave estimated nucleated cell counts. This table comes from immunoSEQ multiplex PCR, and its TCRdb copy is limited to in-frame clones, with some not included. For V, J and clone size, that table is used; D and trimming come from the DNA. Here the sample spans about 150,000 clones, about four fifths being singletons. This clonotype was sampled from a woman in her seventies who had recovered from COVID-19. Sequenced input: peripheral blood. This rearrangement joins TRBV29-1 to TRBJ2-5; D not resolved. The CDR3 here is CSVAQTWETQYF. In nucleotides, the CDR3 is TGCAGCGTTGCTCAGACTTGGGAGACCCAGTACTTC.